This T cell receptor beta chain emerged from a study of T cells in Graves' hyperthyroidism and ophthalmopathy. Study-wide findings and caveats: A 13 V-J signature model discriminated ophthalmopathy versus stable hyperthyroidism.

RNA transcripts served as the template for amplifying TCR beta CDR3 regions. An initial round of RT-PCR targeting the TCR CDR3 relied on the HTBI primer set. TCRdb re-analysed the multiplex PCR reads in MiXCR, keeping a single row per CDR3 protein. This sample has fewer than 850,000 distinct CDR3 sequences; around a sixth occur once, and the top ten carry roughly 16%. Trimming stripped 2 bases from V and 0 bases from J, with 14 bases between. This CDR3 has 17 residues. Germline CDR1 and CDR2: SEHNR and FQNEAQ (reference sequence). Of note for this clonotype: Antigen specificity is unknown.

The TCR originated in a man aged 50 to 60 with Graves' hyperthyroidism. The rearrangement links TRBV7-9 to TRBJ2-4; maybe TRBD1 (6 bases). Sequenced material: blood. The CDR3 nucleotides are TGTGCCAGCAGCTTAATCGGGACACTACTAGCCAAAAACATTCAGTACTTC. It encodes CASSLIGTLLAKNIQYF. The whole variable domain, remainder taken from reference TRBV7-9 and TRBJ2-4, is DTGVSQNPRHKITKRGQNVTFRCDPISEHNRLYWYRQTLGQGPEFLTYFQNEAQLEKSRLLSDRFSAERPKGSFSTLEIQRTEQGDSAMYLCASSLIGTLLAKNIQYFGAGTRLSVL.